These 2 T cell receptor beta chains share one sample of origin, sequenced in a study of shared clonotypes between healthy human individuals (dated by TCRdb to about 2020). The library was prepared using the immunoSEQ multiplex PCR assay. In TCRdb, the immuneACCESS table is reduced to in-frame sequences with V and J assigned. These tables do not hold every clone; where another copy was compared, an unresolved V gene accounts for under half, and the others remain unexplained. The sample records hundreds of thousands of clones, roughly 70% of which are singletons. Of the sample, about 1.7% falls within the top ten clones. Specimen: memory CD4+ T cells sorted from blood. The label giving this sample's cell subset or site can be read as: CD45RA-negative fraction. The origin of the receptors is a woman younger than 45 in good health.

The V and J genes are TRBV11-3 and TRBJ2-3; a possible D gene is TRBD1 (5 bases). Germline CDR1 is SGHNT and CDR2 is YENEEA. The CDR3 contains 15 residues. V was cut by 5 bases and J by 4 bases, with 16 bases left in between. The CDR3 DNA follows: TGTGCCAGCAGCCAATCTACAGGAGCGCCAGATACGCAGTATTTT. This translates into CASSQSTGAPDTQYF. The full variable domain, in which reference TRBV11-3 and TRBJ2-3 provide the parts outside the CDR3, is EAGVVQSPRYKIIEKKQPVAFWCNPISGHNTLYWYLQNLGQGPELLIRYENEEAVDDSQLPKDRFSAERLKGVDSTLKIQPAELGDSAVYLCASSQSTGAPDTQYFGPGTRLTVL.

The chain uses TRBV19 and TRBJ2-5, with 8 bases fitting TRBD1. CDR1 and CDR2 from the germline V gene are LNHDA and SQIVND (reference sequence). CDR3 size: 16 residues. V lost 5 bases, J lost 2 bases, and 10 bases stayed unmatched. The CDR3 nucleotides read TGTGCCAGTAGTCCGCGGACAGGGCAAGTACAAGAGACCCAGTACTTC. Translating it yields CASSPRTGQVQETQYF.